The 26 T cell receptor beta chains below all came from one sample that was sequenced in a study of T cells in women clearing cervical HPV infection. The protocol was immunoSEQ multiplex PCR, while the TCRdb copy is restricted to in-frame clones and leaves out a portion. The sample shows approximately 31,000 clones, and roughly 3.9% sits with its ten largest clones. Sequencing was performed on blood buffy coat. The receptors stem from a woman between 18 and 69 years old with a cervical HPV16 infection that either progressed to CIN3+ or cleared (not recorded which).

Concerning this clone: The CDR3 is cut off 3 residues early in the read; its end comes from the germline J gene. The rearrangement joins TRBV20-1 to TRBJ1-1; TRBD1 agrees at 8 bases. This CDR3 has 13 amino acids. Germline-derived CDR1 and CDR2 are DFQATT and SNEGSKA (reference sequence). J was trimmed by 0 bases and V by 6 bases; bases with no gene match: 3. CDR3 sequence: CSAGGQVNTEAFF. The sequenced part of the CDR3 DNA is TGCAGTGCCGGGGGACAGGTGAACACTGAA.

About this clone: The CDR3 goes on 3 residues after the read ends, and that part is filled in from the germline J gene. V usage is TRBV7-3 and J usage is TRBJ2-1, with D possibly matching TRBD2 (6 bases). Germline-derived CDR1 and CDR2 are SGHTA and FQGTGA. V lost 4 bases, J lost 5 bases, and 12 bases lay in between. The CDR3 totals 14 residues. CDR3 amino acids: CASSSGLLNNEQFF. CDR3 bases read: TGTGCCAGCAGCTCGGGACTTCTAAACAATGAG.

The DNA read from the CDR3 is TGTGCCAGCTCACCGCCGGGACAAAGTTCCTACAATGAG. Encoded protein: CASSPPGQSSYNE. The whole CDR3 is CASSPPGQSSYNEQFF. V is TRBV18 and J is TRBJ2-1; the D gene is possibly TRBD1 (6 bases). The CDR3 is cut off 3 residues early in the read; its end comes from the germline J gene. The CDR3 length is 16 residues. The germline CDR1 and CDR2 sequences are KGHSH and LQKENI. V was pared by 3 bases and J by 1 base, with 13 bases between.

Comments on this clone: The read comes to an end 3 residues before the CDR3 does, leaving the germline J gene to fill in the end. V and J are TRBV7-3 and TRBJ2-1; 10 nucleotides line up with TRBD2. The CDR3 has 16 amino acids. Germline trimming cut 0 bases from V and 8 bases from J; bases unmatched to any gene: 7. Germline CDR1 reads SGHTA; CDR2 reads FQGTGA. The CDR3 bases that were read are TGTGCCAGCAGCTTAACCCCTACTAGCGGGGCTGATGAG. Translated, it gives CASSLTPTSGADE. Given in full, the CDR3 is CASSLTPTSGADEQFF.

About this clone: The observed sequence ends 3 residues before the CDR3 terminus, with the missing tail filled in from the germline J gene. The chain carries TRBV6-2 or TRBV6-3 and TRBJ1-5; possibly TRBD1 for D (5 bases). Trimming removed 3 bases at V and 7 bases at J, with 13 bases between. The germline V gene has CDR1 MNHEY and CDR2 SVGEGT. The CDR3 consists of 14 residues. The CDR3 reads CASSYFQGVQPQHF. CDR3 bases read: TGTGCCAGCAGTTATTTTCAGGGTGTACAGCCC.

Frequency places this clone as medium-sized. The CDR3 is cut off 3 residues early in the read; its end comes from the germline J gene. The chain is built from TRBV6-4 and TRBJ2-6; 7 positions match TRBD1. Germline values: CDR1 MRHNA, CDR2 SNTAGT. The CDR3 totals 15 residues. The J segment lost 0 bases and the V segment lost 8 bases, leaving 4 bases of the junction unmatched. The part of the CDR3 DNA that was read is TGTGCCAGCTCCTCAGGGGGCTCTGGGGCCAACGTC. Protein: CASSSGGSGANV. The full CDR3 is CASSSGGSGANVLTF.

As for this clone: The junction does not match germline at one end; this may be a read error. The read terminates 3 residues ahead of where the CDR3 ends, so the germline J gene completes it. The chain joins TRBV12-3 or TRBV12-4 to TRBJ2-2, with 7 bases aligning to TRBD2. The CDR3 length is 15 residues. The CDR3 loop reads CVSISSGLNTGELFF. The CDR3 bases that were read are TGTGTCAGCATATCTAGCGGATTGAACACCGGGGAG.

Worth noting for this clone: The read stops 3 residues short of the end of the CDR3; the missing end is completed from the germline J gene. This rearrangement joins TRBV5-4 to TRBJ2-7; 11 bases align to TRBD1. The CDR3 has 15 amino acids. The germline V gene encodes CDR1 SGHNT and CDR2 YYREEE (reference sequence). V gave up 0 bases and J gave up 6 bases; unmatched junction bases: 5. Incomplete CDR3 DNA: TGTGCCAGCAGCTTGGTCACCGGGACAGGGGGCGAG. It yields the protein CASSLVTGTGGE. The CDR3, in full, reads CASSLVTGTGGEQYF. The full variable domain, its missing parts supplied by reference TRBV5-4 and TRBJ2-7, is ETGVTQSPTHLIKTRGQQVTLRCSSQSGHNTVSWYQQALGQGPQFIFQYYREEENGRGNFPPRFSGLQFPNYSSELNVNALELDDSALYLCASSLVTGTGGEQYFGPGTRLTVT.

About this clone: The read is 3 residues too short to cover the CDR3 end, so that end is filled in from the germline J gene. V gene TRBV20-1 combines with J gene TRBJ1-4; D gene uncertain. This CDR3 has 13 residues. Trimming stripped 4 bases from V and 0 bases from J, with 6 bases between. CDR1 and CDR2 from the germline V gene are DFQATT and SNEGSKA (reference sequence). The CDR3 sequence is CSATGATNEKLFF. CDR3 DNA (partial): TGCAGTGCTACAGGTGCAACTAATGAAAAA.

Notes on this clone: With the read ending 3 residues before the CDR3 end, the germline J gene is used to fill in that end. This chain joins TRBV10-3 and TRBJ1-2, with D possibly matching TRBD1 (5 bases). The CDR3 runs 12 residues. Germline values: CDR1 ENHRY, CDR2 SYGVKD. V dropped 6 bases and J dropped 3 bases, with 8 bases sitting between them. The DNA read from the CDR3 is TGTGCCATCAGGCAGGGAGACTATGGC. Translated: CAIRQGDYG. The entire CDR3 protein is CAIRQGDYGYTF.

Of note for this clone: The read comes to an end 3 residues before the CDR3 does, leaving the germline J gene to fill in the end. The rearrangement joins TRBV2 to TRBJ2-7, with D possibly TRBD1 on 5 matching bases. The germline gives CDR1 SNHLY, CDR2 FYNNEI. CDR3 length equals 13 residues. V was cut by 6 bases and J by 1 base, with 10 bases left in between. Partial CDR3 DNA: TGTGCCAGCAGGCAAGACAGATCCTACGAG. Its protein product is CASRQDRSYE. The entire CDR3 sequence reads CASRQDRSYEQYF.

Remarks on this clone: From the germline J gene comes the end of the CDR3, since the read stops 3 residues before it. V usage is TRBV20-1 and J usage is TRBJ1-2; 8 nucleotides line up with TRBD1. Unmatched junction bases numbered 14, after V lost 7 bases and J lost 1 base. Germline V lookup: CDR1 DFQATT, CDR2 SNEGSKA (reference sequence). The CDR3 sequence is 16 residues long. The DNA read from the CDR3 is TGCAGTGTTCCGACCCCCGGGACAGGAGTTAACTATGGC. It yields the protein CSVPTPGTGVNYG. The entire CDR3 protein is CSVPTPGTGVNYGYTF.

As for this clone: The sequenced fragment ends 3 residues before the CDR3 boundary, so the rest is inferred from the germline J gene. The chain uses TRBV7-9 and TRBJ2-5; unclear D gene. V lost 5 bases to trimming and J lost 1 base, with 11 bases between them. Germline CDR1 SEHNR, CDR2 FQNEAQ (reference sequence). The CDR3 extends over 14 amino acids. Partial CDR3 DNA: TGTGCCAGCAGCCTTGGTTGGGCCCAAGAGACC. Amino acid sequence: CASSLGWAQET. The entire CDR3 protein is CASSLGWAQETQYF.

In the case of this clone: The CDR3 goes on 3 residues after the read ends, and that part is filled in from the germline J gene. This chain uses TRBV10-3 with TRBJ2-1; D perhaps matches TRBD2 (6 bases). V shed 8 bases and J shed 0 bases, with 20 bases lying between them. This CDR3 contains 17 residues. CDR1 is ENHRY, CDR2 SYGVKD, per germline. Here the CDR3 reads CAISPGLARGSYNEQFF. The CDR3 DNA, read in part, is TGTGCCATCTCCCCCGGCCTAGCGCGAGGCTCCTACAATGAG.

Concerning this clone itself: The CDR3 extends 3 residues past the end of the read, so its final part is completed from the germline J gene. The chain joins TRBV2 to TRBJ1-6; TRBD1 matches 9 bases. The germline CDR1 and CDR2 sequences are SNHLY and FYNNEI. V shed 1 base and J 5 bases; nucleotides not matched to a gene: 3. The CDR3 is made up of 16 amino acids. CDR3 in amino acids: CASSEVGTGNNSPLHF. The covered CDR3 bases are TGTGCCAGCAGTGAAGTGGGGACAGGGAATAATTCACCC.

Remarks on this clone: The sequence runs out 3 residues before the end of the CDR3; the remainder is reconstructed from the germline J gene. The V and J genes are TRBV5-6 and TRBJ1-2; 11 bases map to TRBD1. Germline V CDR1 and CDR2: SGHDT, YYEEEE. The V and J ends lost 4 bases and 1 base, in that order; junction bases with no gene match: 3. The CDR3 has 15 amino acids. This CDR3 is CASSRDRGGNYGYTF. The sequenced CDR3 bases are TGTGCCAGCAGCCGGGACAGGGGGGGTAACTATGGC.

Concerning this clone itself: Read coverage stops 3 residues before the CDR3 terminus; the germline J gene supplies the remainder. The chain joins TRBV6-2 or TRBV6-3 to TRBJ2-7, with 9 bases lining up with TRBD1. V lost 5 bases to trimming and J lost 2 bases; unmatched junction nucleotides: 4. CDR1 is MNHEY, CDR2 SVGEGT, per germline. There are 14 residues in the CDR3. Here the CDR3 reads CASSPRQGAYEQYF. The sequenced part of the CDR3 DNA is TGTGCCAGCAGTCCCCGACAGGGGGCCTACGAG.

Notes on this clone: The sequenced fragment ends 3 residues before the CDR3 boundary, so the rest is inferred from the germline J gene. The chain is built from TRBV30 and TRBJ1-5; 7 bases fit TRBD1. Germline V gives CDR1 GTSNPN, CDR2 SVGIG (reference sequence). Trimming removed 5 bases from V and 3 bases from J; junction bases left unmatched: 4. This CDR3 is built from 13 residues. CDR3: CAWGQDANQPQHF. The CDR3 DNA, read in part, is TGTGCCTGGGGACAGGATGCCAATCAGCCC.

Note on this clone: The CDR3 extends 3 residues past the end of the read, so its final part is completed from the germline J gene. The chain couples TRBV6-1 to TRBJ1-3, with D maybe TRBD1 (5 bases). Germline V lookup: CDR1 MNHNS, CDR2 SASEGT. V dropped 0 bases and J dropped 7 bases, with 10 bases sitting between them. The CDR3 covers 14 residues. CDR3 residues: CASSEAGRVNTIYF. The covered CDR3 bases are TGTGCCAGCAGTGAAGCAGGCAGGGTTAACACC.

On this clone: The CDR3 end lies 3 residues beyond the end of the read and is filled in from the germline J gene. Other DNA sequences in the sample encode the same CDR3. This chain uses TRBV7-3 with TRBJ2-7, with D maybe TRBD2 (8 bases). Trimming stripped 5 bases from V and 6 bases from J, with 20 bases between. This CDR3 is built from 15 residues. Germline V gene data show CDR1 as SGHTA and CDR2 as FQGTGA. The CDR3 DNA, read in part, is TGTGCCAGCAGCCCACAGGGGCCGGGAGGGGGCGAG. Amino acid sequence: CASSPQGPGGGE. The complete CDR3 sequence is CASSPQGPGGGEQYF.

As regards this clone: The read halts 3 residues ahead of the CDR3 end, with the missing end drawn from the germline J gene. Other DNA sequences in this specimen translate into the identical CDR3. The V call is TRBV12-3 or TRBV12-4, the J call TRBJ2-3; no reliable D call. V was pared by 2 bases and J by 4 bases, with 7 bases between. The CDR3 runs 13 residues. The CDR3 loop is CASSLRGPDTQYF. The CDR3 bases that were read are TGTGCCAGCAGTTTAAGAGGCCCAGATACG.

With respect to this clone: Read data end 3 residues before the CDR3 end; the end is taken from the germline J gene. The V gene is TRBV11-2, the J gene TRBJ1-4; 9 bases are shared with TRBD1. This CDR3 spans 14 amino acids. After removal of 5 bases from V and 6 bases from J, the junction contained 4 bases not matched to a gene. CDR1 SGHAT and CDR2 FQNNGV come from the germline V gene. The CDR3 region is CASSLGQGYEKLFF. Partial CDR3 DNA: TGTGCCAGCAGCCTGGGACAGGGCTATGAAAAA.

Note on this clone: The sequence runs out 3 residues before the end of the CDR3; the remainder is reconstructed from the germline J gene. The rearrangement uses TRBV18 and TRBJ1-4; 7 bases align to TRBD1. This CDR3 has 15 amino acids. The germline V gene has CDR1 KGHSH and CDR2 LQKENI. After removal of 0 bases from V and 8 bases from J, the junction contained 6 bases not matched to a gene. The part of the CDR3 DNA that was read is TGTGCCAGCTCACCACCTACGGGGACAGAAGAAAAA. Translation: CASSPPTGTEEK. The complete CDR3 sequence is CASSPPTGTEEKLFF.

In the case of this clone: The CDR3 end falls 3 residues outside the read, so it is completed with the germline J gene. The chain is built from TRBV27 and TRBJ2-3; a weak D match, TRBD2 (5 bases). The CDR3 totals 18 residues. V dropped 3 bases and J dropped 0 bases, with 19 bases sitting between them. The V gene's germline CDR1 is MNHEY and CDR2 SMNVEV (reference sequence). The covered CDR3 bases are TGTGCCAGCAGTTTTTTTGGCACCCTAGCCTCTAGCACAGATACG. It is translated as CASSFFGTLASSTDT. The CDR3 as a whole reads CASSFFGTLASSTDTQYF.

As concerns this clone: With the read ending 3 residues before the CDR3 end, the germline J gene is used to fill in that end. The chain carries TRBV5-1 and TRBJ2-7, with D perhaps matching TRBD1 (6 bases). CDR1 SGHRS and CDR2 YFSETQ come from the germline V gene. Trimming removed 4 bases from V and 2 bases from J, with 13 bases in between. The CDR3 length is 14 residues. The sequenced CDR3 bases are TGCGCCAGCAGCCGCGGACAGAGCCCCTACGAG. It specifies CASSRGQSPYE. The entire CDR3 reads CASSRGQSPYEQYF.

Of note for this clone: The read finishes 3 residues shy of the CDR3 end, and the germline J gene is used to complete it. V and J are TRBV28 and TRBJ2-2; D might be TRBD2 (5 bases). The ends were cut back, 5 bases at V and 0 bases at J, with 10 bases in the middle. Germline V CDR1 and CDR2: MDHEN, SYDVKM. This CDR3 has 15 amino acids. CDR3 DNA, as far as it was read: TGTGCCAGCAGTGGAGGCGGAGCGAACACCGGGGAG. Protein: CASSGGGANTGE. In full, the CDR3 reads CASSGGGANTGELFF. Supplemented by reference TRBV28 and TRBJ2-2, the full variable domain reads DVKVTQSSRYLVKRTGEKVFLECVQDMDHENMFWYRQDPGLGLRLIYFSYDVKMKEKGDIPEGYSVSREKKERFSLILESASTNQTSMYLCASSGGGANTGELFFGEGSRLTVL.